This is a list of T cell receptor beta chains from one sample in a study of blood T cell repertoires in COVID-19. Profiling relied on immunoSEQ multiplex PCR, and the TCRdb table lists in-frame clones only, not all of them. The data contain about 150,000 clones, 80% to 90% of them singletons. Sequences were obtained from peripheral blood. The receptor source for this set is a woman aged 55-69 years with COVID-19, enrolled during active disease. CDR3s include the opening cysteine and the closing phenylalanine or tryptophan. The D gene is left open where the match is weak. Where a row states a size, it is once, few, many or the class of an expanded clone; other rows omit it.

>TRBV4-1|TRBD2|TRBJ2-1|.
TGCGCCAGCAGCCAAGATCGAGAGCCCGGGACTAGCGGATACAATGAGCAGTTCTTC
CASSQDREPGTSGYNEQFF
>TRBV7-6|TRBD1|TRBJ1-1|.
TGTGCCAGCAGCTTAGGAGGGACAGGACTTGGAGCTTTCTTT
CASSLGGTGLGAFF
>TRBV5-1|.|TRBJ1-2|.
TGCGCCAGCAGCTTGGTGGGGCAGGTCGGGGGTGGCTACACCTTC
CASSLVGQVGGGYTF
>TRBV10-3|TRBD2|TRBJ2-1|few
TGTGCCATCAGTTCCGGGACTAACCAATTAGGGCCCTACAATGAGCAGTTCTTC
CAISSGTNQLGPYNEQFF
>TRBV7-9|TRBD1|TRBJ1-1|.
TGTGCCAGCAGCCTAGGACAGGGAAAGACTGAAGCTTTCTTT
CASSLGQGKTEAFF
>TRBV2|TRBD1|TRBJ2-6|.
TGTGCCAGCAGTGGATGGGGGACAGGAGTTTCTTTCTCTGGGGCCAACGTCCTGACTTTC
CASSGWGTGVSFSGANVLTF
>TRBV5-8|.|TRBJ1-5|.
TGTGCCAGCAGCTCGGTATCCGATCAGCCCCAGCATTTT
CASSSVSDQPQHF
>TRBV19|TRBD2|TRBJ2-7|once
TGTGCCAGTAGTAGGACTAGCGGTAGCTACGAGCAGTACTTC
CASSRTSGSYEQYF
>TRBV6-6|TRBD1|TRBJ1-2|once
TGTGCCAGCAGTTACGAGGGGGCCTATGGCTACACCTTC
CASSYEGAYGYTF
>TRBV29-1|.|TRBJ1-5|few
TGCAGCGTTAGCGGAAGCAATCAGCCCCAGCATTTT
CSVSGSNQPQHF
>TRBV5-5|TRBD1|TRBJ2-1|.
TGTGCCAGCAGCTTGGAAGGACAGGGATACAATGAGCAGTTCTTC
CASSLEGQGYNEQFF
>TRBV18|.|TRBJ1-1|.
TGTGCCAGCTCACCACCGCACCTAGGAATCACTGAAGCTTTCTTT
CASSPPHLGITEAFF
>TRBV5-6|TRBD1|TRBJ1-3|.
TGTGCCAGCAGCGGGGGACAGGGGAGCGGAAACACCATATATTTT
CASSGGQGSGNTIYF
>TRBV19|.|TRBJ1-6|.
TGTGCCAGTAGTATGCCGACAGAGAATTCACCCCTCCACTTT
CASSMPTENSPLHF
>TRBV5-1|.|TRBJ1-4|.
TGCGCCAGCAGCTTGGCCCAGGTGCGGCAGGGGAATGAAAAACTGTTTTTT
CASSLAQVRQGNEKLFF
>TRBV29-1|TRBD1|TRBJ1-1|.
TGCAGCGTTGATAAAAGGACAGGACGAAACCTGAACACTGAAGCTTTCTTT
CSVDKRTGRNLNTEAFF
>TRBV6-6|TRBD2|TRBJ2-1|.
TGTGCCAGCAGGTCCCGGACTAGTTGGGGGAGGGATGAGCAGTTCTTC
CASRSRTSWGRDEQFF
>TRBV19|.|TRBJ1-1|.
TGTGCCAGCTCCGTCCAGGGTGCGAACACTGAAGCTTTCTTT
CASSVQGANTEAFF
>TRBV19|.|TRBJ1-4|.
TGTGCCAGCACCGCGTCAGGGCTTCCTACGGCTAATGAAAAACTGTTTTTT
CASTASGLPTANEKLFF
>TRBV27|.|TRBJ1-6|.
TGTGCCAGCAGGGAGCATCGGGGTGGTTCACCCCTCCACTTT
CASREHRGGSPLHF